This T cell receptor (beta chain) emerged from a study of molecular identifiers for immune sequencing clone quantification listed by TCRdb under 2018. Background for the entire study: For a replicate experiment, the RNA from either around 20,000 or 99,000 naive CD8 T cells was divided into five aliquots, and four of those aliquots went on to sequencing. This methods study used CD8 T cells to benchmark TCR RNA copy counting and molecular-identifier clustering-based TCR repertoire sequencing (MIDCIRS).

Turning to this clonotype: Which antigen it targets is not known. Nothing much larger sits one base from this clone, and base qualities are not available.

Broader findings and caveats from the paper: In CMV-specific effector cells, over 99% of molecules were held by clones above 20 RNA copies, whereas under 1% of molecules were held by such clones in naive cells. Spiked-in Jurkat TCR RNA equal to a single cell's worth was reported to be detectable even within one million naive CD8 T cells. Modeling gave roughly 3 recovered TCR RNA copies per cell versus 7.5 to 10 by digital PCR, implying approximately 30% capture efficiency. Without barcode sub-clustering, chimeric consensus sequences inflated TCR diversity; chimeras reached as high as 47%. Spiked-in Jurkat TCR RNA (approximately 10 copies' worth), which is not part of the donor repertoire, was contained in the naive libraries. Highly expanded clone sizes could be underestimated if identical TCR molecules share a barcode.

Libraries of naive CD8 T cells were generated from around 20,000 to 1,000,000 sorted cells, with 10%, 30% or 50% of the purified RNA used. Naive CD8 T cells, defined as CD8+CD4-CCR7+CD45RA+, were FACS-sorted into RLT Plus buffer on a BD FACSAria II. Around 10 TCR copies' worth of Jurkat RNA were spiked into 20,000-1,000,000 naive CD8 T cell samples to test detection sensitivity. Enrichment of CD8 T cells was performed with RosetteSep CD8+ T Cell Enrichment Cocktail and Ficoll-Paque, after which ACK red cell lysis was carried out. The receptor library was made with PCR. For sequencing, a NextSeq 500 was employed. Bulk TCR libraries were generated as previously described, with the TCR primers listed in Table S5 used. Total RNA was purified with the Qiagen AllPrep DNA/RNA kit. Before analysis, reads from multiple sequencing runs of the same library were pooled. The study's processing was this. Only reads with exact TCR constant sequence were kept, trimmed to 150 nt, and grouped by their 12-nt molecular barcodes. Within each barcode group, reads were sub-clustered at a 15% Levenshtein threshold, and quality-weighted consensus sequences were built per RNA molecule. Non-functional sequences were discarded, and so were lower-count sequences lying one edit away from another sequence. On the basis of fitting two negative binomial distributions, barcode sub-clusters with fewer than 20% of the maximum read count were discarded. TCRdb reanalyzed the raw reads on its own, using fastp at Q25 for trimming and MiXCR for clone calling, and kept in-frame beta chains. Here each entry gathers all rows of one CDR3 protein and keeps the most common genes and DNA. The V and J calls, along with clone size, are taken from TCRdb and not from the paper's own processing. The sample table holds 80,000 to 130,000 distinct CDR3 sequences, of which roughly 38% were seen once. Around 3.9% of the sample lies in the top ten.

Sequencing was done on a sample of naive CD8+ T cells from blood, with Jurkat cell RNA spiked in. This specimen's cell subset or site label, per the study, means: FACS-sorted CD8+CD4-CCR7+CD45RA+ naive T cells. This clonotype originated in a human donor in good health. Some libraries in this study had Jurkat cell RNA spiked in.

The DNA sequence follows: TGTGCCAGCAGTTTACGACGGCGCGACGAGGAGACCCAGTACTTC. Translated, this gives CASSLRRRDEETQYF. The chain is assembled from TRBV12-3 or TRBV12-4 and TRBJ2-5, with the D gene uncertain. Cut back by 2 bases and 5 bases, the V and J ends lie 15 bases apart. The CDR3 holds 15 amino acids from the cysteine to the phenylalanine. The CDR3 DNA has 45 bases and is translated from base 1.